The clone carrying this TCR beta chain was picked up a small number of times. This CDR3 is built from 16 residues. V was shortened by 0 bases and J by 1 base, with 13 bases between the two germline ends. Germline CDR1 and CDR2: DFQATT and SNEGSKA (reference sequence). These data belong to a study of human T cells and chemical hapten exposure. Study as a whole: Patch tests applied 0.01% DPC to the upper back and were scored after 6 days.

Sample time point: patch test 1, 2 weeks after DPC sensitization. Documented treatment: therapeutic diphenylcyclopropenone sensitization with weekly scalp DPC. Via MiXCR, TCRdb re-called the RACE reads, giving one row per CDR3 protein. The table includes 150,000 to 200,000 distinct CDR3 sequences, about 20% detected once. The material sequenced was whole blood, taken in connection with sensitization to the hapten diphenylcyclopropenone (DPC). The chain is built from TRBV20-1 and TRBJ2-1, with D hard to call. This clonotype originated in a woman between 45 and 65 years old with alopecia areata. Some clones in this sample may be carry-over from other donors' samples. The CDR3 DNA is TGCAGTGCTAGAGATCGGCCCCCTCTATCCTACAATGAGCAGTTCTTC. It translates to CSARDRPPLSYNEQFF.